Listed here is a single T cell receptor beta chain. The data were taken from a study of shared clonotypes between healthy human individuals. J gave up 2 bases and V 1 base, and 9 bases lay outside the gene matches. Germline CDR1 SGHAT, CDR2 FQNNGV. CDR3 length: 17 amino acids. Sequencing was performed with immunoSEQ multiplex PCR; in TCRdb, only in-frame clones are kept and a portion is missing. This table has over a million clones, approximately 98% appearing once. The clonotype originates from a man in his thirties or forties in good health. The V call is TRBV11-2, the J call TRBJ2-3, with TRBD2 identical over 7 bases. The sequenced sample consisted of naive CD4+ T cells sorted from blood. Subset reported: CD45RA+ positively selected. The CDR3 bases are TGTGCCAGCAGCTTAGCTTCCCGCGGGGGTTACACAGATACGCAGTATTTT. Translating it yields CASSLASRGGYTDTQYF.